A selection of T cell receptor beta chains follows, all from one sample in a study of Ad26.COV2.S vaccination and SARS-CoV-2 variants. The protocol was immunoSEQ multiplex PCR, while the TCRdb copy is restricted to in-frame clones and leaves out a portion. The sample yields about 420,000 clones, roughly 88% seen once. Sequenced here: peripheral blood, sampled in a trial of Ad26.COV2.S vaccine versus placebo. The origin of the receptors is a person between 18 and 65 years old who received the Ad26.COV2.S COVID-19 vaccine or a placebo. The CDR3 runs from the conserved cysteine through the conserved F or W. The order of the fields is D gene, clone size, V gene, J gene, CDR3 DNA, CDR3 protein. The D gene is left open where the match is weak. Clone size appears in some rows only: once, few, many, or a class for an expanded clone.

D gene: NA; clone size: NA; V gene: TRBV10-3; J gene: TRBJ1-2; CDR3 DNA: TGTGCCATCAGTGGAGAAGCCAGGATCTATGGCTACACCTTC; CDR3 protein: CAISGEARIYGYTF
D gene: NA; clone size: NA; V gene: TRBV9; J gene: TRBJ1-6; CDR3 DNA: TGTGCCAGCAGCGTCCGGGACCGATGGAATTCACCCCTCCACTTT; CDR3 protein: CASSVRDRWNSPLHF
D gene: TRBD1; clone size: NA; V gene: TRBV29-1; J gene: TRBJ2-1; CDR3 DNA: TGCAGCGTAGACAGGGTTTCGGGGAATGAGCAGTTCTTC; CDR3 protein: CSVDRVSGNEQFF
D gene: NA; clone size: NA; V gene: TRBV5-6; J gene: TRBJ1-6; CDR3 DNA: TGTGCCAGCAGCTTGGGCTGGGGGGCGGGTTCACCCCTCCACTTT; CDR3 protein: CASSLGWGAGSPLHF
D gene: NA; clone size: NA; V gene: TRBV11-2; J gene: TRBJ2-5; CDR3 DNA: TGTGCCAGCAGCTTATCTGGGGTGGCAAAGACCCAGTACTTC; CDR3 protein: CASSLSGVAKTQYF
D gene: TRBD1; clone size: NA; V gene: TRBV19; J gene: TRBJ1-5; CDR3 DNA: TGTGCCAGACAAATCACCGGGACAGACTATAGCAATCAGCCCCAGCATTTT; CDR3 protein: CARQITGTDYSNQPQHF
D gene: NA; clone size: NA; V gene: TRBV11-3; J gene: TRBJ2-1; CDR3 DNA: TGTGCCAGCAGCTTAAACCCAGATACCTACAATGAGCAGTTCTTC; CDR3 protein: CASSLNPDTYNEQFF
D gene: NA; clone size: once; V gene: TRBV5-6; J gene: TRBJ2-7; CDR3 DNA: TGTGCCAGCACGGAGGGGGGCTCCTACGAGCAGTACTTC; CDR3 protein: CASTEGGSYEQYF
D gene: NA; clone size: NA; V gene: TRBV7-9; J gene: TRBJ1-2; CDR3 DNA: TGTGCCAGCAGCCGAACTCCGACAAGCGACCCTCGACGACAAGGCCTCACCTTC; CDR3 protein: CASSRTPTSDPRRQGLTF
D gene: NA; clone size: NA; V gene: TRBV28; J gene: TRBJ2-7; CDR3 DNA: TGTGCCAGTTATTCACAAGGCGGCGAGCAGTACTTC; CDR3 protein: CASYSQGGEQYF
D gene: TRBD1; clone size: NA; V gene: TRBV7-3; J gene: TRBJ2-1; CDR3 DNA: TGTGCCAGCAGCTTAACTGGGACAGGTGCGGACAATGAGCAGTTCTTC; CDR3 protein: CASSLTGTGADNEQFF
D gene: NA; clone size: NA; V gene: TRBV11-2; J gene: TRBJ1-2; CDR3 DNA: TGTGCCAGCAGCCCCTACTGGGACGGATCCTCGGGATATGGCTACACCTTC; CDR3 protein: CASSPYWDGSSGYGYTF
D gene: NA; clone size: NA; V gene: TRBV28; J gene: TRBJ1-3; CDR3 DNA: TGTGCCAGCAGTTCTAGGCCTGGGCCTGGAAACACCATATATTTT; CDR3 protein: CASSSRPGPGNTIYF
D gene: NA; clone size: once; V gene: TRBV14; J gene: TRBJ2-1; CDR3 DNA: TGTGCCAGCAGCCAAGGGTTGCCCCTCGTCGGTGAGCAGTTCTTC; CDR3 protein: CASSQGLPLVGEQFF
D gene: NA; clone size: NA; V gene: TRBV6-5; J gene: TRBJ2-1; CDR3 DNA: TGTGCCAGCAGCCAGGGAGTCGAGCAGTTCTTC; CDR3 protein: CASSQGVEQFF
D gene: TRBD1; clone size: once; V gene: TRBV7-9; J gene: TRBJ2-5; CDR3 DNA: TGTGCCAGCAGCTCCAGGACAGGGGCGAGAAAAGAGACCCAGTACTTC; CDR3 protein: CASSSRTGARKETQYF
D gene: NA; clone size: NA; V gene: TRBV10-3; J gene: TRBJ2-3; CDR3 DNA: TGTGCCATCAGTGAGGTGGGAGGCGCAGATACGCAGTATTTT; CDR3 protein: CAISEVGGADTQYF
D gene: NA; clone size: NA; V gene: TRBV30; J gene: TRBJ2-7; CDR3 DNA: TGTGCCTGGAGATTGCCGGGGGCCTACGAGCAGTACTTC; CDR3 protein: CAWRLPGAYEQYF
D gene: TRBD1; clone size: NA; V gene: TRBV10-3; J gene: TRBJ2-1; CDR3 DNA: TGTGCCATCAAAGAAGAACAGGGGCTGGGTAATGAGCAGTTCTTC; CDR3 protein: CAIKEEQGLGNEQFF
D gene: NA; clone size: NA; V gene: TRBV27; J gene: TRBJ2-3; CDR3 DNA: TGTGCCAGCAGTCCCCGGGACTGGGTGGCCCCAGATACGCAGTATTTT; CDR3 protein: CASSPRDWVAPDTQYF
D gene: NA; clone size: NA; V gene: TRBV2; J gene: TRBJ2-4; CDR3 DNA: TGTGCCAGCAGTGCTTCCGGGGGTCTTGACATTCAGTACTTC; CDR3 protein: CASSASGGLDIQYF
D gene: TRBD2; clone size: NA; V gene: TRBV5-1; J gene: TRBJ2-5; CDR3 DNA: TGCGCCAGCAGCCCTAGCGGGGGGTACCAAGAGACCCAGTACTTC; CDR3 protein: CASSPSGGYQETQYF
D gene: NA; clone size: NA; V gene: TRBV30; J gene: TRBJ2-7; CDR3 DNA: TGTGCCTGGAGTCTTTCTAGGCAGGGGGGCGAGCAGTACTTC; CDR3 protein: CAWSLSRQGGEQYF
D gene: TRBD1; clone size: NA; V gene: TRBV7-7; J gene: TRBJ1-4; CDR3 DNA: TGTGCCAGCAGCTTGGGGACAGGGAATGAAAAACTGTTTTTT; CDR3 protein: CASSLGTGNEKLFF
D gene: NA; clone size: few; V gene: TRBV12-3/TRBV12-4; J gene: TRBJ1-3; CDR3 DNA: TGTGCCAGCAGTTTATGGCGAAACACCATATATTTT; CDR3 protein: CASSLWRNTIYF
D gene: NA; clone size: NA; V gene: TRBV6-5; J gene: TRBJ1-1; CDR3 DNA: TGTGCCAGCACCCGGGGGGGGGCGAACACTGAAGCTTTCTTT; CDR3 protein: CASTRGGANTEAFF
D gene: NA; clone size: NA; V gene: TRBV23-1; J gene: TRBJ2-1; CDR3 DNA: TGCGCCAGCAGTCTCCCCCACCGGACAGAAGGTCATGTTGAGCAGTTCTTC; CDR3 protein: CASSLPHRTEGHVEQFF
D gene: NA; clone size: NA; V gene: TRBV9; J gene: TRBJ2-5; CDR3 DNA: TGTGCCAGCAGCGTAGCCTCCGGGGAGACCCAGTACTTC; CDR3 protein: CASSVASGETQYF
D gene: NA; clone size: NA; V gene: TRBV18; J gene: TRBJ2-5; CDR3 DNA: TGTGCCAGCTCACCGGGGCGAGGACAAGAGACCCAGTACTTC; CDR3 protein: CASSPGRGQETQYF
D gene: TRBD1; clone size: few; V gene: TRBV6-5; J gene: TRBJ1-5; CDR3 DNA: TGTGCCAGCAGTACGGGACAGGGAGGCAATCAGCCCCAGCATTTT; CDR3 protein: CASSTGQGGNQPQHF
D gene: NA; clone size: NA; V gene: TRBV28; J gene: TRBJ1-2; CDR3 DNA: TGTGCCAGCAGTTTTGGTCTTTATGGCTACACCTTC; CDR3 protein: CASSFGLYGYTF
D gene: NA; clone size: NA; V gene: TRBV7-8; J gene: TRBJ2-7; CDR3 DNA: TGTGCCAGCAGCTTAAGTCGGGGGTCCTACGAGCAGTACTTC; CDR3 protein: CASSLSRGSYEQYF
D gene: NA; clone size: NA; V gene: TRBV5-1; J gene: TRBJ2-5; CDR3 DNA: TGCGCCAGCAGCTGGACGGAGGAGACCCAGTACTTC; CDR3 protein: CASSWTEETQYF
D gene: NA; clone size: NA; V gene: TRBV3-1/TRBV3-2; J gene: TRBJ1-1; CDR3 DNA: TGTGCCAGCAGCCAAGTGGGGGGGAACACTGAAGCTTTCTTT; CDR3 protein: CASSQVGGNTEAFF
D gene: TRBD1; clone size: NA; V gene: TRBV9; J gene: TRBJ2-2; CDR3 DNA: TGTGCCAGCAGCTCACGGACAGGGTTAAGGGAGAACACCGGGGAGCTGTTTTTT; CDR3 protein: CASSSRTGLRENTGELFF
D gene: NA; clone size: NA; V gene: TRBV25-1; J gene: TRBJ1-1; CDR3 DNA: TGTGCCAGCAGTATGGGGGGGTCCACTGAAGCTTTCTTT; CDR3 protein: CASSMGGSTEAFF
D gene: TRBD1; clone size: NA; V gene: TRBV28; J gene: TRBJ2-5; CDR3 DNA: TGTGCCAGCAGTCCTCGCGGGTTTACAGGGGGCGGTGAGACCCAGTACTTC; CDR3 protein: CASSPRGFTGGGETQYF
D gene: NA; clone size: NA; V gene: TRBV4-1; J gene: TRBJ1-5; CDR3 DNA: TGCGCCAGCAGCCAAGGATTGTATGTGGGTAATCAGCCCCAGCATTTT; CDR3 protein: CASSQGLYVGNQPQHF
D gene: NA; clone size: NA; V gene: TRBV7-2; J gene: TRBJ1-6; CDR3 DNA: TGTGCCAGCAACCCGACTCTAACGGTAGCCTATAATTCACCCCTCCACTTT; CDR3 protein: CASNPTLTVAYNSPLHF
D gene: TRBD2; clone size: NA; V gene: TRBV7-2; J gene: TRBJ2-7; CDR3 DNA: TGTGCCAGCAGCTTGGAGCGGGGGGGGTACGAGCAGTACTTC; CDR3 protein: CASSLERGGYEQYF
D gene: TRBD2; clone size: NA; V gene: TRBV3-1/TRBV3-2; J gene: TRBJ2-3; CDR3 DNA: TGTGCCAGCAGCCAAGATCGGGTAGCGGGGGAACGCGATACGCAGTATTTT; CDR3 protein: CASSQDRVAGERDTQYF
D gene: NA; clone size: NA; V gene: TRBV10-2; J gene: TRBJ2-7; CDR3 DNA: TGCGCCAGCAGCACCAACAGGGAATACGAGCAGTACTTC; CDR3 protein: CASSTNREYEQYF
D gene: TRBD1; clone size: NA; V gene: TRBV28; J gene: TRBJ2-3; CDR3 DNA: TGTGCCAGCAGTCTTTCCAGGGGGCAAATCACAGATACGCAGTATTTT; CDR3 protein: CASSLSRGQITDTQYF
D gene: NA; clone size: NA; V gene: TRBV24-1; J gene: TRBJ2-3; CDR3 DNA: TGTGCCACCAGCGGGGGCGGCACAGATACGCAGTATTTT; CDR3 protein: CATSGGGTDTQYF
D gene: NA; clone size: NA; V gene: TRBV10-3; J gene: TRBJ1-2; CDR3 DNA: TGTGCCATCAGGGACGGCGCGGCCCTTTGGGAGGGCTACACCTTC; CDR3 protein: CAIRDGAALWEGYTF
D gene: TRBD1; clone size: NA; V gene: TRBV9; J gene: TRBJ1-2; CDR3 DNA: TGTGCCAGCAGCGTAGGGGACAGTGACTATGGCTACACCTTC; CDR3 protein: CASSVGDSDYGYTF
D gene: NA; clone size: NA; V gene: TRBV19; J gene: TRBJ1-5; CDR3 DNA: TGTGCCAGTAGTGAAGGCGCGCCCCAGCATTTT; CDR3 protein: CASSEGAPQHF
D gene: NA; clone size: NA; V gene: TRBV7-3; J gene: TRBJ2-1; CDR3 DNA: TGTGCCAGCAGCTCCCGCCGTAGCTCCTACAATGAGCAGTTCTTC; CDR3 protein: CASSSRRSSYNEQFF